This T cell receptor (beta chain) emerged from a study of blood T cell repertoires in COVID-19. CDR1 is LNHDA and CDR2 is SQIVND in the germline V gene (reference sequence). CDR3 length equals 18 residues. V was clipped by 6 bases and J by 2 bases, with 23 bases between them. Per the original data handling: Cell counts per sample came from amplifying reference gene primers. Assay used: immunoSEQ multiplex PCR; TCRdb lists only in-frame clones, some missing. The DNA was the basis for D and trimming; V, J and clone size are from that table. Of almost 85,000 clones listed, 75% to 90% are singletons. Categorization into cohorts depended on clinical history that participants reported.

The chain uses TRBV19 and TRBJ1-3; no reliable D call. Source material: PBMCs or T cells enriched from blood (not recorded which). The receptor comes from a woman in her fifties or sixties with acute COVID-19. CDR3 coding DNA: TGTGCCAGTAGCAGTCTCGGGCGGGCAGTACAAGCTGGAAACACCATATATTTT. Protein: CASSSLGRAVQAGNTIYF. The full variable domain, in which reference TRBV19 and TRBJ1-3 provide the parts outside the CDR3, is DGGITQSPKYLFRKEGQNVTLSCEQNLNHDAMYWYRQDPGQGLRLIYYSQIVNDFQKGDIAEGYSVSREKKESFPLTVTSAQKNPTAFYLCASSSLGRAVQAGNTIYFGEGSWLTVV.